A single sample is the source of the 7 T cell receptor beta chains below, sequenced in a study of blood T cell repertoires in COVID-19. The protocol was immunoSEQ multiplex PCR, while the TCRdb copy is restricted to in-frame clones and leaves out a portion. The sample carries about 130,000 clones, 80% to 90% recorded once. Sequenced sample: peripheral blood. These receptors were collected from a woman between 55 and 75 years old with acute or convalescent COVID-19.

The CDR3 DNA is TGTGCCAGTAGTACTCATCCTCCCAGGCTCCAGGGGCGGCCCCAGCATTTT. Amino acid sequence: CASSTHPPRLQGRPQHF. The rearrangement uses TRBV19 and TRBJ1-5; weak D call: TRBD1 (6 bases). The V gene lost 4 bases and the J gene lost 9 bases, with 25 bases spanning the gap. This CDR3 has 17 amino acids. Germline V gene data show CDR1 as LNHDA and CDR2 as SQIVND (reference sequence).

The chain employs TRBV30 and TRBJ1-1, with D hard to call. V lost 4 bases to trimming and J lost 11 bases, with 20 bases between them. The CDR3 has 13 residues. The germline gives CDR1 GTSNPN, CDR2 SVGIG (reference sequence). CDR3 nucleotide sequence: TGTGCCTGGATTGGACTGGGAAGCGTTTACGCTTTCTTT. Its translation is CAWIGLGSVYAFF.

CDR3 protein: CASSRGQFLTEAFF. DNA for the CDR3: TGTGCCAGTAGCCGTGGACAGTTCCTCACTGAAGCTTTCTTT. The chain links TRBV19 to TRBJ1-1, with D possibly TRBD1 on 6 matching bases. Deletions cut 6 bases from V and 4 bases from J, with 15 bases between. The CDR3 has 14 amino acids. CDR1 and CDR2 from the germline V gene are LNHDA and SQIVND (reference sequence).

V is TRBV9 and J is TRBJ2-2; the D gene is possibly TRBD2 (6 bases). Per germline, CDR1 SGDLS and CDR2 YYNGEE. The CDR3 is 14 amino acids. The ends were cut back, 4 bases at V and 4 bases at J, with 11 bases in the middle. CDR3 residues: CASSFGTGTGELFF. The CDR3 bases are TGTGCCAGCAGCTTCGGGACTGGCACCGGGGAGCTGTTTTTT.

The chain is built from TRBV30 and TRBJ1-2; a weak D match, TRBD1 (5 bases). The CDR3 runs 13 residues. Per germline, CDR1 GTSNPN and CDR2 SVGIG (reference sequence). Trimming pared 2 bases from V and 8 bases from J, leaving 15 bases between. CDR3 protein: CAWSIDPRGGYTF. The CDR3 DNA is TGTGCCTGGAGTATAGACCCCCGGGGGGGCTACACCTTC.

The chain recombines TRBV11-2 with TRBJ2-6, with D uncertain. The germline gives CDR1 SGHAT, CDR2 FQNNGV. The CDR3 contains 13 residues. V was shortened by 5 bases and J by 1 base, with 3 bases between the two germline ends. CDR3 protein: CASSPSGANVLTF. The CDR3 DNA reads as TGTGCCAGCAGCCCATCTGGGGCCAACGTCCTGACTTTC.

For the CDR3, the DNA is TGTGCCACCAGCAGAGATCCAGGGGGAACGCAGTATTTT. It is translated as CATSRDPGGTQYF. This chain connects TRBV15 to TRBJ2-3, with 7 bases that match TRBD1. This CDR3 spans 13 amino acids. V shed 0 bases and J 9 bases; nucleotides not matched to a gene: 3. Per germline, CDR1 LNHNV and CDR2 YYDKDF (reference sequence).